The rows below give T cell receptor beta chains drawn from one sample of a study of OX40 agonist ivuxolimab in advanced cancers. Libraries were prepared by immunoSEQ multiplex PCR; TCRdb keeps only in-frame clonotypes and omits some of them. Of 74,000 or so clones in the sample, about 85% were seen once. This sample comprised CD4+ or CD8+ T cells sorted from blood, obtained in a trial of the OX40 agonist ivuxolimab. The receptors were sampled from an adult with an advanced solid tumor such as melanoma, head and neck, liver or kidney cancer. CDR3s include the opening cysteine and the closing phenylalanine or tryptophan. The D gene is left open where the match is weak. The size of a clone is reported for some rows only, either as once, few or many, or as a class for expanded clones.

clone size	V gene	J gene	D gene	CDR3 DNA	CDR3 protein
NA	TRBV29-1	TRBJ2-1	NA	TGCAGCGTTGGGTCCTTGGGGGTGAGGAGGGACAATGAGCAGTTCTTC	CSVGSLGVRRDNEQFF
NA	TRBV12-2	TRBJ2-7	NA	TGTGCCCTGGGGATTACCTACGAGCAGTACTTC	CALGITYEQYF
NA	TRBV19	TRBJ2-7	NA	TGTGCCAGTAGTTTTACAGCGAAGACTTACGAGCAGTACTTC	CASSFTAKTYEQYF
NA	TRBV18	TRBJ2-2	NA	TGTGCCAGCTCATCAGCGCCCACCGGGGAGCTGTTTTTT	CASSSAPTGELFF
NA	TRBV19	TRBJ1-1	TRBD1	TGTGCCACCGATGGGGGGGACAGGGTGGTTCGCACTGAAGCTTTCTTT	CATDGGDRVVRTEAFF
NA	TRBV4-2	TRBJ2-1	TRBD2	TGTGCCAGCAGCGTAGCGGGGGATGAGCAGTTCTTC	CASSVAGDEQFF
NA	TRBV9	TRBJ1-1	NA	TGTGCCAGCAGCGCCGGGGGGGCGTCGAACACTGAAGCTTTCTTT	CASSAGGASNTEAFF
NA	TRBV5-6	TRBJ2-1	NA	TGTGCCAGCAGCTTAGGGCAGGCCTCCTACAATGAGCAGTTCTTC	CASSLGQASYNEQFF
NA	TRBV28	TRBJ2-3	NA	TGTGCCAGCAGCCCCATCACAGGGTCCGCCGGAGATACGCAGTATTTT	CASSPITGSAGDTQYF
NA	TRBV5-4	TRBJ2-7	TRBD1	TGTGCCAGCAGCTCACGCGGGACAGGGTCCTACGAGCAGTACTTC	CASSSRGTGSYEQYF
once	TRBV6-1	TRBJ2-3	NA	TGTGCCAGCCGACGAAGGGACGGCCCCACAGATACGCAGTATTTT	CASRRRDGPTDTQYF
NA	TRBV30	TRBJ2-7	NA	TGTGCCTGGAGTGTTGACGGGAGTTACGAGCAGTACTTC	CAWSVDGSYEQYF
NA	TRBV9	TRBJ2-3	NA	TGTGCCAGCAGCGGGACTGCACAGACGCAGTATTTT	CASSGTAQTQYF
once	TRBV2	TRBJ2-3	NA	TGTGCCAGCAGTGAAGCCCCCCCCGATACGCAGTATTTT	CASSEAPPDTQYF
NA	TRBV5-4	TRBJ2-3	NA	TGTGCCAGCAGCTTGGGACTCCCGGCGGATACGCAGTATTTT	CASSLGLPADTQYF
NA	TRBV30	TRBJ1-1	NA	TGTGCCTGGAGTGGGGACATAAACACTGAAGCTTTCTTT	CAWSGDINTEAFF
NA	TRBV18	TRBJ1-5	NA	TGTGCCAGCTCACCAAGTGGGGGCAATCAGCCCCAGCATTTT	CASSPSGGNQPQHF
few	TRBV7-2	TRBJ1-2	NA	TGTGCCAGCAGCTTAGCGGGAGTTTCCGGCTACACCTTC	CASSLAGVSGYTF
NA	TRBV6-1	TRBJ1-2	NA	TGTGCCAGCAGTGAGGAAGTGCCGGGGGGCTACACCTTC	CASSEEVPGGYTF
NA	TRBV4-3	TRBJ1-1	TRBD1	TGCGCCAGCAGCCAAGGCGGGGCAGGGGGGCATGAAGCTTTCTTT	CASSQGGAGGHEAFF
NA	TRBV5-6	TRBJ1-3	NA	TGTGCCAGCAGCATGGGAAACACCATATATTTT	CASSMGNTIYF
NA	TRBV29-1	TRBJ2-5	TRBD2	TGCAGCGTGGGTTTGGGAGGGCAAGAGACCCAGTACTTC	CSVGLGGQETQYF